These 8 T cell receptor beta chains were sequenced from one sample in a study of shared clonotypes between healthy human individuals. Profiled with immunoSEQ multiplex PCR; TCRdb holds only in-frame clones, not every one. This sample has over a million clones, with about 75% found just once. What was sequenced was memory CD4+ T cells sorted from blood. As for subset: CD45RA-negative fraction. Source of these receptors: a man aged 18 to 29 in good health.

Concerning this clone itself: At one boundary the junction diverges from the germline segment, which might be a read error. The chain couples TRBV28 to TRBJ2-1; the match to TRBD2 covers 7 bases. Germline-derived CDR1 and CDR2 are MDHEN and SYDVKM. The CDR3 is 13 residues long. The CDR3 coding sequence is TGTGCCAGCAGAGAGGGAGGGCAAAATGGGCAGTTCTTC. Its translation: CASREGGQNGQFF.

The chain recombines TRBV27 with TRBJ1-1; 7 nucleotides match TRBD1. Per the germline V gene, CDR1 is MNHEY and CDR2 is SMNVEV (reference sequence). The junction had 1 base not matched to a gene; V was cut back by 0 bases and J by 0 bases. This CDR3 has 15 amino acids. DNA for the CDR3: TGTGCCAGCAGTTTATCGCAGGGGGTGAACACTGAAGCTTTCTTT. Translated: CASSLSQGVNTEAFF.

The chain couples TRBV25-1 to TRBJ1-5; D is ambiguous. CDR1 MGHDK and CDR2 SYGVNS come from the germline V gene. Trimming shortened V by 2 bases and J by 0 bases, and 8 bases separated the two germline ends. The CDR3 extends over 15 amino acids. The chain's CDR3 is CASSEGSYSNQPQHF. CDR3 sequence (DNA): TGTGCCAGCAGTGAAGGCAGCTATAGCAATCAGCCCCAGCATTTT.

This clone was observed a few times. This sequence joins TRBV12-5 and TRBJ2-5, with a possible D match to TRBD1 (5 bases). The CDR3 length is 12 residues. With 6 bases removed from V and 9 bases from J, the gap between germline ends came to 14 bases. CDR1 is LGHNT and CDR2 is FRNRAP in the germline V gene. The DNA of the CDR3 is TGTGCTAGTGGGACCGACAGTTCGGCCCAGTACTTC. Translating it yields CASGTDSSAQYF. Using reference TRBV12-5 and TRBJ2-5 for the parts outside the CDR3, the full variable domain is DARVTQTPRHKVTEMGQEVTMRCQPILGHNTVFWYRQTMMQGLELLAYFRNRAPLDDSGMPKDRFSAEMPDATLATLKIQPSEPRDSAVYFCASGTDSSAQYFGPGTRLLVL.

J is TRBJ2-5 and V is TRBV7-2, with D maybe TRBD2 (6 bases). The CDR3 totals 16 residues. V lost 1 base to trimming and J lost 5 bases, with 17 bases between them. CDR1 and CDR2 from the germline V gene are SGHTA and FQGNSA. CDR3 nucleotide sequence: TGTGCCAGCAGCTTAGACGGGGGAACGAAGGTGGAGACCCAGTACTTC. Translating gives CASSLDGGTKVETQYF.

The chain joins TRBV14 to TRBJ2-5, with D perhaps matching TRBD2 (6 bases). The CDR3 loop spans 15 amino acids. Trimming removed 4 bases from V and 4 bases from J, with 16 bases in between. Germline V lookup: CDR1 SGHDN, CDR2 FVKESK. The CDR3, as DNA: TGTGCCAGCAGCCCCAGACCCCAGGGAGGAGAGACCCAGTACTTC. This gives the protein CASSPRPQGGETQYF.

This clone was picked up many times. The rearrangement joins TRBV2 to TRBJ1-3; tentatively, D is TRBD1 (5 bases). V was pared by 6 bases and J by 4 bases, with 7 bases between. CDR1 and CDR2 (germline): SNHLY, FYNNEI. The CDR3 is made up of 12 amino acids. The CDR3 reads CASSAGGNTIYF. In DNA form, the CDR3 reads TGTGCCAGCAGCGCAGGGGGAAACACCATATATTTT. The full variable domain, rest sourced from reference TRBV2 and TRBJ1-3, is EPEVTQTPSHQVTQMGQEVILRCVPISNHLYFYWYRQILGQKVEFLVSFYNNEISEKSEIFDDQFSVERPDGSNFTLKIRSTKLEDSAMYFCASSAGGNTIYFGEGSWLTVV.

This clone turned up a few times. V usage is TRBV9 and J usage is TRBJ1-6; D not certain. This CDR3 has 16 residues. Germline V gene sequence: CDR1 SGDLS, CDR2 YYNGEE. Trimming removed 4 bases at V and 1 base at J, with 12 bases between. The CDR3: CASSLRDDSYNSPLHF. The CDR3 DNA sequence: TGTGCCAGCAGCCTCCGAGATGATTCCTATAATTCACCCCTCCACTTT.